The rows below give T cell receptor beta chains drawn from one sample of a study of glioma-infiltrating T cells after dendritic cell vaccination. The data were produced by immunoSEQ multiplex PCR, yet TCRdb's version contains in-frame clones alone and is incomplete. The profile covers tens of thousands of clones, with roughly 87% appearing a single time and around 2.3% taken by the ten largest. The material was blood, obtained after dendritic cell vaccination. These receptors came from a human donor with glioblastoma. Both conserved end residues are part of each CDR3. A D gene is named only where the DNA matches it firmly. Only part of the rows carry a size: once, few, many, or a class if the clone is expanded.

v_gene: TRBV27
j_gene: TRBJ2-1
abundance: -
d_gene: -
CDR3nt: TGTGCCAGCAGTTTCAAATCAACAGGGTACGGATACAATGAGCAGTTCTTC
CDR3aa: CASSFKSTGYGYNEQFF

v_gene: TRBV5-1
j_gene: TRBJ2-6
abundance: few
d_gene: TRBD1
CDR3nt: TGCGCCAGCAGCTCCTCGACAGGGCCGAGCTCTGGGGCCAACGTCCTGACTTTC
CDR3aa: CASSSSTGPSSGANVLTF

v_gene: TRBV5-4
j_gene: TRBJ1-1
abundance: -
d_gene: -
CDR3nt: TGTGCCAGCAGCTTACACCCCGAAATAGGACAGCGAAACACTGAAGCTTTCTTT
CDR3aa: CASSLHPEIGQRNTEAFF

v_gene: TRBV5-1
j_gene: TRBJ2-3
abundance: -
d_gene: -
CDR3nt: TGCGCCAGCAGCTTCGCTAGTCAAGATACGCAGTATTTT
CDR3aa: CASSFASQDTQYF

v_gene: TRBV18
j_gene: TRBJ1-2
abundance: -
d_gene: -
CDR3nt: TGTGCCAGCTCATCGAGGGGGAACTATGGCTACACCTTC
CDR3aa: CASSSRGNYGYTF

v_gene: TRBV7-9
j_gene: TRBJ1-1
abundance: -
d_gene: -
CDR3nt: TGTGCCAGCAGCTTCGTGGCAAATACTGAAGCTTTCTTT
CDR3aa: CASSFVANTEAFF

v_gene: TRBV25-1
j_gene: TRBJ2-7
abundance: -
d_gene: TRBD2
CDR3nt: TGTGCCAGCAGTTCACTAGCGGGAGCCATCTACGAGCAGTACTTC
CDR3aa: CASSSLAGAIYEQYF

v_gene: TRBV19
j_gene: TRBJ1-1
abundance: -
d_gene: -
CDR3nt: TGTGCCACGTCTAACCGGGGTAATGAAGCTTTCTTT
CDR3aa: CATSNRGNEAFF

v_gene: TRBV29-1
j_gene: TRBJ1-4
abundance: -
d_gene: -
CDR3nt: TGCAGCGCCGCCTCAGGGAGGGGGGAAAAACTGTTTTTT
CDR3aa: CSAASGRGEKLFF

v_gene: TRBV14
j_gene: TRBJ2-1
abundance: -
d_gene: TRBD1
CDR3nt: TGTGCCAGCAGCCAAGGGGGATCAAACAGGGGTGAGCAGTTCTTC
CDR3aa: CASSQGGSNRGEQFF

v_gene: TRBV7-9
j_gene: TRBJ1-1
abundance: -
d_gene: TRBD1
CDR3nt: TGTGCCAGCAGATCCGGGACAGGGCCCTTATTCTTT
CDR3aa: CASRSGTGPLFF

v_gene: TRBV11-3
j_gene: TRBJ1-1
abundance: -
d_gene: TRBD1
CDR3nt: TGTGCCAGCAGCCGACCAGGGGGCAGGACTGAAGCTTTCTTT
CDR3aa: CASSRPGGRTEAFF

v_gene: TRBV20-1
j_gene: TRBJ2-7
abundance: -
d_gene: -
CDR3nt: TGCAGTGCCGAAAGACAGGACGAGCAGTACTTC
CDR3aa: CSAERQDEQYF

v_gene: TRBV5-1
j_gene: TRBJ1-4
abundance: -
d_gene: -
CDR3nt: TGCGCCAGCAGCCGAGAACCCAGGCTGGCTAATGAAAAACTGTTTTTT
CDR3aa: CASSREPRLANEKLFF

v_gene: TRBV6-6
j_gene: TRBJ2-1
abundance: once
d_gene: TRBD2
CDR3nt: TGTGCCAGCAGTAACAGGTTAGCGGGAACGAATGAGCAGTTCTTC
CDR3aa: CASSNRLAGTNEQFF

v_gene: TRBV5-1
j_gene: TRBJ2-1
abundance: once
d_gene: TRBD2
CDR3nt: TGCGCCAGCAGCTACCCGGGCGGGGGGATTGAGCAGTTCTTC
CDR3aa: CASSYPGGGIEQFF

v_gene: TRBV5-1
j_gene: TRBJ2-3
abundance: -
d_gene: -
CDR3nt: TGCGCCAGCAGCTTGGCCAAGGGGCCTGTGGACACAGATACGCAGTATTTT
CDR3aa: CASSLAKGPVDTDTQYF

v_gene: TRBV7-2
j_gene: TRBJ2-2
abundance: -
d_gene: -
CDR3nt: TGTGCCAGCAGCTTAGGGAGCCGGGGGAACACCGGGGAGCTGTTTTTT
CDR3aa: CASSLGSRGNTGELFF

v_gene: TRBV7-9
j_gene: TRBJ2-5
abundance: -
d_gene: -
CDR3nt: TGTGCCAGCAGCTTAGAAGGGACACACAAGTACTTC
CDR3aa: CASSLEGTHKYF

v_gene: TRBV19
j_gene: TRBJ1-5
abundance: -
d_gene: -
CDR3nt: TGTGCCAGTAGTGCAGACGAGGATCAGCCCCAGCATTTT
CDR3aa: CASSADEDQPQHF

v_gene: TRBV5-4
j_gene: TRBJ2-2
abundance: -
d_gene: TRBD2
CDR3nt: TGTGCCAGCAACCTAGCGGGAGTTGACGGGGAGCTGTTTTTT
CDR3aa: CASNLAGVDGELFF

v_gene: TRBV7-2
j_gene: TRBJ1-3
abundance: -
d_gene: TRBD1
CDR3nt: TGTGCCAGCAGCTCACAGGGGACCGGAAACACCATATATTTT
CDR3aa: CASSSQGTGNTIYF

v_gene: TRBV19
j_gene: TRBJ1-5
abundance: -
d_gene: -
CDR3nt: TGTGCCAGTAGTTCGCGTATACTGAACGGGGAAGAAGAGGGTCAGCCCCAGCATTTT
CDR3aa: CASSSRILNGEEEGQPQHF

v_gene: TRBV5-1
j_gene: TRBJ2-3
abundance: -
d_gene: -
CDR3nt: TGCGCCAGCAGCTTTGAGGCTATCGAAGATACGCAGTATTTT
CDR3aa: CASSFEAIEDTQYF

v_gene: TRBV19
j_gene: TRBJ2-2
abundance: -
d_gene: TRBD2
CDR3nt: TGTGCCAGTACCCCGACTAGCGGGAGGCTTGGGGCCGGGGAGCTGTTTTTT
CDR3aa: CASTPTSGRLGAGELFF

v_gene: TRBV5-1
j_gene: TRBJ2-3
abundance: -
d_gene: TRBD2
CDR3nt: TGCGCCAGCAGCGGGGGACTAGGAGGCGGAGATACGCAGTATTTT
CDR3aa: CASSGGLGGGDTQYF

v_gene: TRBV14
j_gene: TRBJ2-2
abundance: -
d_gene: TRBD2
CDR3nt: TGTGCCAGCAGCCTGGGACTAGCGGGAGTGGTCGGGGAGCTGTTTTTT
CDR3aa: CASSLGLAGVVGELFF

v_gene: TRBV28
j_gene: TRBJ2-5
abundance: -
d_gene: TRBD2
CDR3nt: TGTGCCAGCAGCAGGACTACTAGCGGCCAAGAGACCCAGTACTTC
CDR3aa: CASSRTTSGQETQYF

v_gene: TRBV4-3
j_gene: TRBJ2-7
abundance: -
d_gene: -
CDR3nt: TGCGCCAGCAGCCAAGACGGAGGGGTCTACGAGCAGTACTTC
CDR3aa: CASSQDGGVYEQYF

v_gene: TRBV5-1
j_gene: TRBJ2-7
abundance: -
d_gene: TRBD1
CDR3nt: TGCGCCAGCAGCTTGGAAGGACAGGGACTTTCCTACGAGCAGTACTTC
CDR3aa: CASSLEGQGLSYEQYF

v_gene: TRBV9
j_gene: TRBJ2-6
abundance: -
d_gene: TRBD1
CDR3nt: TGTGCCAGCAGCCATGGGGGGCAGGGGGCTGGTGGGGCCAACGTCCTGACTTTC
CDR3aa: CASSHGGQGAGGANVLTF

v_gene: TRBV2
j_gene: TRBJ1-2
abundance: -
d_gene: -
CDR3nt: TGTGCCAGCAGTGATCAGTATGGCTACACCTTC
CDR3aa: CASSDQYGYTF

v_gene: TRBV29-1
j_gene: TRBJ2-1
abundance: -
d_gene: -
CDR3nt: TGCAGCGTTGAGCCACGGGAGTGGTACAATGAGCAGTTCTTC
CDR3aa: CSVEPREWYNEQFF

v_gene: TRBV6-5
j_gene: TRBJ2-7
abundance: -
d_gene: TRBD1
CDR3nt: TGTGCCAGCAGAGGACAGGGGCGTTCCTACGAGCAGTACTTC
CDR3aa: CASRGQGRSYEQYF

v_gene: TRBV7-3
j_gene: TRBJ2-7
abundance: -
d_gene: TRBD2
CDR3nt: TGTGCCAGCAGCTTAACTAGCGGGGGAACCTACGAGCAGTACTTC
CDR3aa: CASSLTSGGTYEQYF

v_gene: TRBV7-9
j_gene: TRBJ2-3
abundance: -
d_gene: -
CDR3nt: TGTGCCAGCAGCTTAGCTCTGCGGGGAGTCCCAGATACGCAGTATTTT
CDR3aa: CASSLALRGVPDTQYF

v_gene: TRBV12-5
j_gene: TRBJ2-7
abundance: -
d_gene: TRBD2
CDR3nt: TGTGCTAGTGGGGGACTAGCGGGCCTTTACGAGCAGTACTTC
CDR3aa: CASGGLAGLYEQYF

v_gene: TRBV2
j_gene: TRBJ1-2
abundance: -
d_gene: TRBD1
CDR3nt: TGTGCCAGCACCCGGGACAGGTGGAACTATGGCTACACCTTC
CDR3aa: CASTRDRWNYGYTF

v_gene: TRBV11-3
j_gene: TRBJ2-7
abundance: -
d_gene: -
CDR3nt: TGTGCCAGCCGCTCTCTAGGTTCCTACGAGCAGTACTTC
CDR3aa: CASRSLGSYEQYF

v_gene: TRBV5-4
j_gene: TRBJ2-1
abundance: -
d_gene: TRBD2
CDR3nt: TGTGCCAGCAGCTCCGGGACTAGCGGATACAATGAGCAGTTCTTC
CDR3aa: CASSSGTSGYNEQFF

v_gene: TRBV18
j_gene: TRBJ2-1
abundance: once
d_gene: TRBD2
CDR3nt: TGTGCCAGCTCACCAAAACGGGGGGAATACAATGAGCAGTTCTTC
CDR3aa: CASSPKRGEYNEQFF

v_gene: TRBV10-1
j_gene: TRBJ2-1
abundance: -
d_gene: TRBD2
CDR3nt: TGCGCCAGCAGCGAGACTAGCGGGAGTCACAATGAGCAGTTCTTC
CDR3aa: CASSETSGSHNEQFF

v_gene: TRBV7-2
j_gene: TRBJ1-1
abundance: -
d_gene: -
CDR3nt: TGTGCCAGCAGGGGGGGGAGTTTGAACACTGAAGCTTTCTTT
CDR3aa: CASRGGSLNTEAFF

v_gene: TRBV2
j_gene: TRBJ1-1
abundance: -
d_gene: TRBD1
CDR3nt: TGTGCCAGCGTTCTCACAGGGGTCACTGAAGCTTTCTTT
CDR3aa: CASVLTGVTEAFF

v_gene: TRBV5-1
j_gene: TRBJ2-5
abundance: -
d_gene: -
CDR3nt: TGCGCCAGCAGGCCCTTGGGGGACACCTACCAAGAGACCCAGTACTTC
CDR3aa: CASRPLGDTYQETQYF

v_gene: TRBV5-8
j_gene: TRBJ1-3
abundance: few
d_gene: TRBD1
CDR3nt: TGTGCCAGCAGCCGGGGGACAGGGTTGATTGAGGACACCATATATTTT
CDR3aa: CASSRGTGLIEDTIYF

v_gene: TRBV6-5
j_gene: TRBJ1-2
abundance: -
d_gene: -
CDR3nt: TGTGCCAGCAGTTACAGGGTTGAAAGCGGAGGCTACACCTTC
CDR3aa: CASSYRVESGGYTF

v_gene: TRBV15
j_gene: TRBJ2-7
abundance: -
d_gene: -
CDR3nt: TGTGCCACCAGCAGAGATCGGGGAGACCCGCACTACGAGCAGTACTTC
CDR3aa: CATSRDRGDPHYEQYF

v_gene: TRBV5-6
j_gene: TRBJ2-7
abundance: -
d_gene: -
CDR3nt: TGTGCCAGCAGCTTCTACTACGAGCAGTACTTC
CDR3aa: CASSFYYEQYF

v_gene: TRBV6-5
j_gene: TRBJ1-3
abundance: few
d_gene: TRBD1
CDR3nt: TGTGCCAGCAAAACAGGGGTTAGTGGAAACACCATATATTTT
CDR3aa: CASKTGVSGNTIYF

v_gene: TRBV27
j_gene: TRBJ1-2
abundance: -
d_gene: -
CDR3nt: TGTGCCAGCAGCCCTCTAGGACAAATCTATGGCTACACCTTC
CDR3aa: CASSPLGQIYGYTF